The 20 T cell receptor beta chains reported below all come from one sample, sequenced in a study of CD8 T cells in Susac syndrome. Random-hexamer reverse transcription was applied to about 0.5 to 1 ug RNA. Via MiXCR, TCRdb re-called the immunoSEQ multiplex PCR reads, giving one row per CDR3 protein. The sample holds about 180,000 distinct CDR3 sequences, roughly 94% seen once. The sequenced sample was CD4+ T cells from PBMCs. Receptors were obtained from a human donor with Susac syndrome.

The chain links TRBV20-1 to TRBJ2-7, with D hard to call. Trimming stripped 7 bases from V and 2 bases from J, with 18 bases between. Germline V lookup: CDR1 DFQATT, CDR2 SNEGSKA (reference sequence). This CDR3 is 14 amino acids long. This chain's CDR3 is CSVQDAVIPYEQYF. The CDR3 coding sequence is TGCAGTGTACAAGACGCTGTGATCCCCTACGAGCAGTACTTC.

This chain links TRBV12-3 or TRBV12-4 with TRBJ2-2; no firm D call. The CDR3 sequence is 13 residues long. The V and J ends lost 8 bases and 0 bases respectively, with 7 bases between them. CDR3 nucleotide sequence: TGTGCCAGCGCCACTTCGAACACCGGGGAGCTGTTTTTT. Translation gives CASATSNTGELFF.

This chain connects TRBV29-1 to TRBJ1-2; TRBD1 might be the D (5 bases). The V and J ends lost 3 bases and 5 bases respectively, with 13 bases between them. This CDR3 is 13 amino acids long. CDR1 SQVTM and CDR2 ANQGSEA come from the germline V gene. CDR3 amino acids: CSVEFTGRYGYTF. CDR3 DNA: TGCAGCGTTGAGTTCACAGGCAGATATGGCTACACCTTC.

This clonotype turned up a few times. The chain combines TRBV9 with TRBJ2-7; 8 positions agree with TRBD2. The ends lost 0 bases at V and 4 bases at J; junction bases unmatched: 9. This CDR3 spans 16 amino acids. Germline-derived CDR1 and CDR2 are SGDLS and YYNGEE. The CDR3 DNA is TGTGCCAGCAGCGTAGCTACAACTAGCGGCCGGTACGAGCAGTACTTC. The encoded protein is CASSVATTSGRYEQYF.

The gene calls are TRBV30 and TRBJ2-5, with TRBD1 identical over 8 bases. V lost 3 bases to trimming and J lost 5 bases; unmatched junction nucleotides: 11. CDR1 is GTSNPN, CDR2 SVGIG, per germline (reference sequence). The CDR3 is made up of 15 amino acids. In DNA form, the CDR3 reads TGTGCCTGGAGCCTAGTCGGACAGGGCAGCGAGACCCAGTACTTC. Amino acid sequence: CAWSLVGQGSETQYF.

The rearrangement links TRBV29-1 to TRBJ1-2; TRBD1 aligns across 7 bases. This CDR3 spans 13 amino acids. Germline V lookup: CDR1 SQVTM, CDR2 ANQGSEA. J was trimmed by 6 bases and V by 3 bases; bases with no gene match: 7. Here the CDR3 DNA reads TGCAGCGTTGACGCGACAGGGTACAATGGCTACACCTTC. Its protein is CSVDATGYNGYTF.

The chain couples TRBV6-6 to TRBJ2-7; 10 bases align to TRBD2. Trimming cost V 6 bases and J 1 base; bases outside gene matches: 3. The CDR3 has 14 amino acids. Per the germline V gene, CDR1 is MNHNY and CDR2 is SVGAGI (reference sequence). CDR3 protein: CASRGAGGSYEQYF. DNA of the CDR3: TGTGCCAGCAGGGGAGCGGGGGGGTCCTACGAGCAGTACTTC.

This rearrangement joins TRBV6-1 to TRBJ2-1; no clear D. Germline V gives CDR1 MNHNS, CDR2 SASEGT. The V end was cut by 6 bases, the J end by 3 bases, with 21 bases between. The CDR3 spans 17 residues. The DNA for the CDR3 is TGTGCCAGCAGCCACACTAATCCCTTTACTATCTACAATGAGCAGTTCTTC. This codes for CASSHTNPFTIYNEQFF.

The J gene is TRBJ2-7, the V gene TRBV29-1, with 8 bases matching TRBD1. The CDR3 totals 14 residues. The V and J ends lost 2 bases and 7 bases, in that order; junction bases with no gene match: 10. Germline CDR1 and CDR2: SQVTM and ANQGSEA. This CDR3 reads CSVEIGQGVGEQYF. DNA for the CDR3: TGCAGCGTTGAAATCGGACAGGGTGTGGGGGAGCAGTACTTC.

The chain is built from TRBV7-2 and TRBJ2-7; TRBD2 agrees at 11 bases. Per the germline V gene, CDR1 is SGHTA and CDR2 is FQGNSA. Trimming at V came to 6 bases and at J to 3 bases, leaving 1 base not matched to a gene. This CDR3 region has 13 residues. The CDR3 sequence is CASRLAGVYEQYF. The CDR3 DNA sequence: TGTGCCAGCAGACTAGCGGGGGTCTACGAGCAGTACTTC.

The rearrangement links TRBV20-1 to TRBJ2-7, with D perhaps matching TRBD2 (6 bases). Germline-derived CDR1 and CDR2 are DFQATT and SNEGSKA (reference sequence). V was clipped by 0 bases and J by 3 bases, with 12 bases between them. This CDR3 contains 14 residues. The CDR3, as DNA: TGCAGTGCTAGAGATAGGAAGGGACTCTACGAGCAGTACTTC. This gives the protein CSARDRKGLYEQYF.

The rearrangement links TRBV20-1 to TRBJ1-3; D uncertain. Germline V gene lookup returns CDR1 DFQATT and CDR2 SNEGSKA (reference sequence). This CDR3 contains 15 residues. V lost 6 bases and J lost 0, with 15 bases in between. The CDR3 sequence is CSAWEARSSGNTIYF. The CDR3 DNA sequence: TGCAGTGCATGGGAGGCCAGGAGCTCTGGAAACACCATATATTTT.

The genes are TRBV30 and TRBJ2-2, with D unclear. This CDR3 comprises 13 residues. Germline CDR1 and CDR2: GTSNPN and SVGIG (reference sequence). V was pared by 4 bases and J by 1 base, with 7 bases between. The CDR3 sequence is CAWNVGNTGELFF. CDR3 coding DNA: TGTGCCTGGAATGTAGGGAACACCGGGGAGCTGTTTTTT.

This chain links TRBV15 with TRBJ2-5; 8 bases align to TRBD2. CDR1 is LNHNV, CDR2 YYDKDF, per germline (reference sequence). After removal of 5 bases from V and 2 bases from J, the junction contained 10 bases not matched to a gene. CDR3 size: 16 residues. CDR3 in DNA: TGTGCCACCAGCCGGGAGGGGCTAGCGAAACAAGAGACCCAGTACTTC. Protein: CATSREGLAKQETQYF.

The rearrangement links TRBV27 to TRBJ2-7; 10 bases map to TRBD1. This CDR3 contains 15 residues. Germline-derived CDR1 and CDR2 are MNHEY and SMNVEV (reference sequence). J gave up 2 bases and V 8 bases, and 9 bases lay outside the gene matches. CDR3 bases: TGTGCCAGCCCCCTACCGGGACAGGGGACCTACGAGCAGTACTTC. Translated: CASPLPGQGTYEQYF.

This chain uses TRBV3-1 with TRBJ1-1; D might be TRBD1 (6 bases). Trimming removed 0 bases from V and 4 bases from J, with 12 bases in between. Per germline, CDR1 LGHDT and CDR2 YNNKEL (reference sequence). The CDR3 has 15 amino acids. CDR3 bases: TGTGCCAGCAGCCAAGAACAGGGCCGAGGCACTGAAGCTTTCTTT. Encoded protein: CASSQEQGRGTEAFF.

CDR3 sequence: CASSRAEGNTEAFF. The CDR3 DNA follows: TGTGCCAGCAGCCGCGCAGAGGGGAACACTGAAGCTTTCTTT. V and J are TRBV7-9 and TRBJ1-1; no clear D. Trimming stripped 5 bases from V and 1 base from J, with 11 bases between. CDR3 length equals 14 residues. CDR1 is SEHNR, CDR2 FQNEAQ, per germline (reference sequence). Variable domain in full (rest from reference TRBV7-9 and TRBJ1-1): DTGVSQNPRHKITKRGQNVTFRCDPISEHNRLYWYRQTLGQGPEFLTYFQNEAQLEKSRLLSDRFSAERPKGSFSTLEIQRTEQGDSAMYLCASSRAEGNTEAFFGQGTRLTVV.

This clonotype was seen only once. As DNA, the CDR3 is TGTGCCAGCAGCGTAGCTGAAGGGACAGGGGGCTACACCTTC. This translates into CASSVAEGTGGYTF. V gene TRBV9 combines with J gene TRBJ1-2; 9 positions agree with TRBD1. The ends lost 0 bases at V and 8 bases at J; junction bases unmatched: 5. The CDR3 length is 14 residues. CDR1 is SGDLS and CDR2 is YYNGEE in the germline V gene.

The rearrangement uses TRBV6-6 and TRBJ1-1, with D perhaps TRBD1 (6 bases). This CDR3 spans 14 amino acids. Looked up from germline, CDR1 is MNHNY and CDR2 is SVGAGI (reference sequence). Trimming shortened V by 7 bases and J by 3 bases, and 15 bases separated the two germline ends. CDR3 sequence: CASTPGAGDTEAFF. CDR3 nucleotide sequence: TGTGCCAGCACCCCCGGGGCAGGGGACACTGAAGCTTTCTTT.

V usage is TRBV19 and J usage is TRBJ2-1; no clear D. Trimming removed 4 bases from V and 0 bases from J, with 10 bases in between. The CDR3 sequence is 15 residues long. Looked up from germline, CDR1 is LNHDA and CDR2 is SQIVND (reference sequence). The CDR3 region has the DNA TGTGCCAGTAGTACTCGAGCGAGCTCCTACAATGAGCAGTTCTTC. It codes for CASSTRASSYNEQFF.